These 7 T cell receptor beta chains were sequenced from one sample in a study of human T cells and chemical hapten exposure. This sample's time point: patch test 1, 2 weeks after DPC sensitization. The treatment denotes: therapeutic diphenylcyclopropenone sensitization with weekly scalp DPC. MiXCR, applied by TCRdb to the RACE reads, yields one record per CDR3 protein. Among some 180,000 distinct CDR3 sequences, 20% to 25% were seen once, and the ten largest hold under 8.5%. The material was whole blood, obtained in connection with sensitization to the hapten diphenylcyclopropenone (DPC). The receptors were sampled from a woman in her forties or fifties with alopecia areata. Some clones in this sample may be carry-over from other donors' samples.

This clonotype was observed a handful of times. The chain uses TRBV5-1 and TRBJ1-3; no reliable D call. Germline assignment: CDR1 SGHRS and CDR2 YFSETQ. The CDR3 runs to 13 residues. The V gene lost 0 bases and the J gene lost 4 bases, with 5 bases spanning the gap. The DNA of the CDR3 is TGCGCCAGCAGCTTGGGATGGGGAAACACCATATATTTT. This codes for CASSLGWGNTIYF.

A few counts support this clonotype. CDR3 amino acids: CASSPDRVWNQPQHF. CDR3 sequence (DNA): TGTGCCAGCTCGCCGGACAGGGTTTGGAATCAGCCCCAGCATTTT. This chain uses TRBV18 with TRBJ1-5, with TRBD1 matching 8 bases. V was pared by 6 bases and J by 4 bases, with 8 bases of the junction left unmatched. Per the germline V gene, CDR1 is KGHSH and CDR2 is LQKENI. There are 15 residues in the CDR3.

This clonotype appeared many times. The V gene is TRBV29-1, the J gene TRBJ1-2; 9 positions agree with TRBD1. Germline values: CDR1 SQVTM, CDR2 ANQGSEA. The CDR3 has 12 residues. The V gene end was trimmed by 7 bases and the J gene end by 3 bases; junction bases not matched to a gene: 3. The chain's CDR3 is CSAGQGDYGYTF. The CDR3 bases are TGCAGCGCGGGACAGGGTGACTATGGCTACACCTTC.

This chain uses TRBV6-5 with TRBJ2-1; either TRBD1 or TRBD2 may fit D (5 bases each). CDR1 and CDR2 from the germline V gene are MNHEY and SVGAGI. V lost 7 bases and J 7 bases, leaving 20 bases between the germline ends. CDR3 length: 15 amino acids. The CDR3 region has the DNA TGTGCCAGCACCCCCAGTGGGGGAAGGTCGAATGAGCAGTTCTTC. Its protein product is CASTPSGGRSNEQFF.

The chain carries TRBV29-1 and TRBJ1-2; D ambiguous. Germline assignment: CDR1 SQVTM and CDR2 ANQGSEA. V lost 4 bases and J 7 bases, leaving 10 bases between the germline ends. This CDR3 has 11 amino acids. The CDR3 is CSVVISGGYTF. DNA of the CDR3: TGCAGCGTTGTAATTTCAGGTGGCTACACCTTC.

The J gene is TRBJ1-2, the V gene TRBV7-2, with TRBD1 matching 9 bases. Unmatched junction bases numbered 7, after V lost 5 bases and J lost 3 bases. In germline, CDR1 is SGHTA, CDR2 FQGNSA. CDR3 length: 15 amino acids. CDR3 sequence reads: CASSKRTGVDYGYTF. The DNA for the CDR3 is TGTGCCAGCAGCAAAAGGACAGGGGTGGACTATGGCTACACCTTC. The complete variable domain, with remaining parts taken from reference TRBV7-2 and TRBJ1-2, reads GAGVSQSPSNKVTEKGKDVELRCDPISGHTALYWYRQSLGQGLEFLIYFQGNSAPDKSGLPSDRFSAERTGGSVSTLTIQRTQQEDSAVYLCASSKRTGVDYGYTFGSGTRLTVV.

The V and J genes are TRBV10-3 and TRBJ2-7; 10 bases fit TRBD2. Germline loops: CDR1 ENHRY, CDR2 SYGVKD. V was pared by 3 bases and J by 0 bases, with 2 bases of the junction left unmatched. There are 15 residues in the CDR3. The CDR3 DNA reads TGTGCCATCAGTGACCTAGCGGGAGCCTCCTACGAGCAGTACTTC. As protein: CAISDLAGASYEQYF.